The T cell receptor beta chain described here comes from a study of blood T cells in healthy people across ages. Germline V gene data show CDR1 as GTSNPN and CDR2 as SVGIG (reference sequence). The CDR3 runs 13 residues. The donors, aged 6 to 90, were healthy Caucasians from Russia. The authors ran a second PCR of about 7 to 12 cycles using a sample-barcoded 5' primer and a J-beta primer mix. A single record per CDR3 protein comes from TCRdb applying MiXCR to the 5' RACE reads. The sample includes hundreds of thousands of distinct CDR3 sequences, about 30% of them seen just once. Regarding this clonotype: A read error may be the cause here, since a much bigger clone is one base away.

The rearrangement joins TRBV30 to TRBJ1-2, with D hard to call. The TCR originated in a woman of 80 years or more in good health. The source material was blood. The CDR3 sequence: CARSGVRGEGYTF. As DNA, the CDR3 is TGTGCCCGGAGTGGAGTTCGGGGAGAGGGCTACACCTTC.